This TCR beta chain came from a study of T cell repertoires in cytomegalovirus infection (dated by TCRdb to about 2019). About the study as a whole: Alongside well-studied HLA-B-restricted epitopes, the peptide stimulations were aimed at recently identified HLA-C-restricted CMV epitopes, whose presentation resists viral immunomodulation. The HLA type of each donor mattered for the analysis, because public TCR beta signatures pointed to carriage of CMV infection along with the matching HLA type. What the work shows at the level of the full study, not this receptor alone: Carriers of CMV infection plus the relevant HLA type were discriminated by the cumulative frequency of public TCR beta family members in the study cohort and in an independent approximately 350-donor cohort. The ex vivo response was dominated by HLA-C-restricted CMV-specific TCR beta clonotypes, which also provided the single most frequent clonotype in two of eight donors.

In the paper's terms, the treatment or condition label means: in vitro stimulation with specific CMV peptide epitopes to enrich CMV-specific T cells. With respect to this clonotype: No antigen is known for it. One base away there is no much larger clone; base qualities are not given.

TCRdb shows the sequencer as Illumina HiSeq 1500. TCRdb handled the public reads itself, with Q25 trimming in fastp and clone calling in MiXCR, and kept productive beta chains. Duplicate CDR3 protein sequences are folded into a single record with the most common DNA and genes. The sample table records some 940,000 distinct CDR3 sequences; roughly a third of these occur just once. The ten most abundant clones make up over 10% of the sample. V is clipped by 3 bases and J by 5 bases, and the sequence between their germline boundaries is 7 bases long. According to the germline V gene, CDR1 reads MNHNS and CDR2 reads SASEGT. The CDR3 sequence holds 13 residues, the cysteine and phenylalanine included. Only the CDR3 DNA is retained, 39 bases long and in frame from the first base.

Sequenced here: cultured CD8+ T cells from PBMCs, sampled from culture after CMV antigen stimulation. Rearrangement joined TRBV6-1 to TRBJ2-2; no D gene call is confident. The source of this sequence is a human donor in good health (CMV status not recorded). Some clones in this sample may be carry-over from other donors' samples. For the CDR3, the sequence is CASSEGLTGELFF. The DNA is TGTGCCAGCAGTGAGGGCCTTACCGGGGAGCTGTTTTTT.